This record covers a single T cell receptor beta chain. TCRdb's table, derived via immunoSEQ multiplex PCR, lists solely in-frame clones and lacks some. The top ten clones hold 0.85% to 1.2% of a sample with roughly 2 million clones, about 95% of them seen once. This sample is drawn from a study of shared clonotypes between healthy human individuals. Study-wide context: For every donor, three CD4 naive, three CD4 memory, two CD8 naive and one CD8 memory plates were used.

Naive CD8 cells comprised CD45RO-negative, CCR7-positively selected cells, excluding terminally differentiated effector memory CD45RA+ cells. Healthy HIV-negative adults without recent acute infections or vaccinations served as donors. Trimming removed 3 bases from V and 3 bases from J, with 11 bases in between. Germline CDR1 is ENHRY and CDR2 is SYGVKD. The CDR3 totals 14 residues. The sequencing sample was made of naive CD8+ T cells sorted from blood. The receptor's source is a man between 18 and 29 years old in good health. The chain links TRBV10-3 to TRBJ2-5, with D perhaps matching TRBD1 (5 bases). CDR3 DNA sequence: TGTGCCATCAGTGACGGACAATCGGAAGAGACCCAGTACTTC. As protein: CAISDGQSEETQYF.